Below, 10 T cell receptor beta chains from the same sample are listed, as sequenced in a study of patients and donors after allogeneic stem cell transplantation. Each CDR3 protein is one row after TCRdb ran MiXCR on the RT-PCR reads. In the table there are 100,000 to 130,000 distinct CDR3 sequences, around 35% of which are singletons. Material: blood, either unsorted or a sorted T cell fraction (not recorded which). The receptors derive from a human donor who was either an allogeneic HSCT recipient or a stem cell or donor lymphocyte infusion donor (not recorded which). It is not recorded whose cells these are; they may come from a transplant donor.

V gene TRBV3-1 combines with J gene TRBJ2-7; D might be TRBD2 (5 bases). Germline values: CDR1 LGHDT, CDR2 YNNKEL (reference sequence). This CDR3 is built from 14 residues. V was clipped by 1 base and J by 3 bases, with 10 bases between them. The CDR3 region has the DNA TGTGCCAGCAGCCAAGTGTCCGGGGACTACGAGCAGTACTTC. This encodes CASSQVSGDYEQYF.

This clonotype appeared a few times. This rearrangement joins TRBV15 to TRBJ2-1; a possible D gene is TRBD2 (6 bases). Germline V gives CDR1 LNHNV, CDR2 YYDKDF (reference sequence). This CDR3 has 15 amino acids. The germline V and J ends were trimmed by 5 bases and 2 bases, with 13 bases remaining between them. CDR3 sequence: CATSFSSATYNEQFF. In DNA form, the CDR3 reads TGTGCCACCAGCTTTTCTAGCGCAACCTACAATGAGCAGTTCTTC.

The table lists this clonotype with a few counts. The chain uses TRBV4-2 and TRBJ1-5; 7 nucleotides agree with TRBD1. With 0 bases clipped from V and 5 bases from J, the junction kept 10 bases outside the gene matches. Germline V gene sequence: CDR1 LGHNA, CDR2 YNFKEQ. This CDR3 has 17 amino acids. The CDR3 loop is CASSQDWDSSEDQPQHF. The CDR3 bases are TGTGCCAGCAGCCAAGACTGGGACAGTTCGGAGGATCAGCCCCAGCATTTT.

The V and J genes are TRBV5-5 and TRBJ1-1; D is perhaps TRBD1 (6 bases). Per germline, CDR1 SGHKS and CDR2 YYEKEE (reference sequence). Trimming removed 7 bases from V and 0 bases from J, with 10 bases in between. The CDR3 extends over 13 amino acids. Here the CDR3 DNA reads TGTGCCAGCCGGACAGACCTGAACACTGAAGCTTTCTTT. Protein product: CASRTDLNTEAFF.

This clonotype was observed a handful of times. V is TRBV14 and J is TRBJ2-1; 12 bases match TRBD2. The CDR3 sequence is 18 residues long. Germline CDR1 SGHDN, CDR2 FVKESK. V trimming: 1 base; J trimming: 7 bases; junction bases outside the gene matches: 11. The CDR3 bases are TGTGCCAGCAGCCAAGTGGGAGGACTAGCGGGAAAGTATAATGAGCAGTTCTTC. Its protein product is CASSQVGGLAGKYNEQFF.

The gene calls are TRBV12-3 or TRBV12-4 and TRBJ2-5, with D uncertain. CDR3 length: 12 residues. V was trimmed by 6 bases and J by 5 bases, leaving 10 bases between them. CDR3 in amino acids: CASSRQGETQYF. The CDR3 DNA reads TGTGCCAGCAGCCGCCAAGGGGAGACCCAGTACTTC.

The chain has TRBV6-6 and TRBJ1-4; the D gene is possibly TRBD1 (6 bases). The V gene lost 6 bases and the J gene lost 6 bases, with 14 bases spanning the gap. The CDR3 spans 14 residues. The germline gives CDR1 MNHNY, CDR2 SVGAGI (reference sequence). As DNA, the CDR3 is TGTGCCAGCAGGATGTGGACAGTAGATGAAAAACTGTTTTTT. This translates into CASRMWTVDEKLFF.

The rearrangement uses TRBV7-3 and TRBJ2-3; D unclear. Germline V lookup: CDR1 SGHTA, CDR2 FQGTGA. The length of the CDR3 is 13 residues. V was clipped by 4 bases and J by 5 bases, with 10 bases between them. The CDR3 DNA is TGTGCCAGCAGCTCCGCAGGAGAAGATACGCAGTATTTT. It yields the protein CASSSAGEDTQYF.

The genes are TRBV19 and TRBJ2-1; 12 bases line up with TRBD2. Germline V gene lookup returns CDR1 LNHDA and CDR2 SQIVND (reference sequence). The junction had 7 bases not matched to a gene; V was cut back by 4 bases and J by 0 bases. The CDR3 runs to 18 residues. CDR3 sequence (DNA): TGTGCCAGTAGTAAGACTAGCGGGAGTCGGAGCTCCTACAATGAGCAGTTCTTC. It specifies CASSKTSGSRSSYNEQFF.

This clonotype was seen a few times. The chain joins TRBV28 to TRBJ1-3; D gene unclear. The CDR3 sequence is 14 residues long. CDR1 is MDHEN, CDR2 SYDVKM, per germline. Deletions cut 3 bases from V and 3 bases from J, with 9 bases between. The CDR3 reads CASSFIPSGNTIYF. The CDR3 bases are TGTGCCAGCAGTTTCATACCAAGTGGAAACACCATATATTTT.